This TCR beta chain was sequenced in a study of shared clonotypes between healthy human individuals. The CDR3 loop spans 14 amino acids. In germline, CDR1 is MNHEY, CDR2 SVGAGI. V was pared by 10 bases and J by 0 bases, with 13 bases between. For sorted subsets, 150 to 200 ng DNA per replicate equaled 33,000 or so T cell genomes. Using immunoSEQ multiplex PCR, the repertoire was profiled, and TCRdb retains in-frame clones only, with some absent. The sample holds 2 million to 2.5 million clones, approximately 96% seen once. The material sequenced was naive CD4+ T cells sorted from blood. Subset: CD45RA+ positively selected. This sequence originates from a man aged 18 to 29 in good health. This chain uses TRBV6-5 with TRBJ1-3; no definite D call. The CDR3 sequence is CATRPGSSGNTIYF. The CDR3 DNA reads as TGTGCCACTCGTCCGGGCAGCTCTGGAAACACCATATATTTT.